The 5 T cell receptor beta chains listed next were all sequenced from one sample in a study. TCRdb independently ran MiXCR on the reads; one entry per CDR3 protein. Here the sample spans about 7,100 distinct CDR3 sequences, 30% to 35% being singletons. The material sequenced was blood. These receptor sequences come from a human donor.

This clonotype is deemed medium-sized. V is TRBV30 and J is TRBJ1-1; D is unclear. The CDR3 consists of 13 residues. V lost 1 base and J lost 7, with 13 bases in between. Germline V gives CDR1 GTSNPN, CDR2 SVGIG (reference sequence). The CDR3 loop reads CAWSATLSFEAFF. The DNA for the CDR3 is TGTGCCTGGAGTGCGACTTTATCCTTTGAAGCTTTCTTT.

This clonotype was seen a single time. The V call is TRBV29-1, the J call TRBJ2-3, with unresolved D. Germline V gene sequence: CDR1 SQVTM, CDR2 ANQGSEA. The V gene lost 7 bases and the J gene lost 2 bases, with 13 bases spanning the gap. The CDR3 spans 13 residues. The CDR3 nucleotides are TGCAGCGGACGGTCCGGTCTCACAGATACGCAGTATTTT. Its translation: CSGRSGLTDTQYF.

As regards this clonotype: This may arise from a read error, as a much more abundant clone is one base away. The rearrangement joins TRBV30 to TRBJ2-1; D is perhaps TRBD2 (6 bases). V gave up 5 bases and J gave up 8 bases, with 19 bases separating them. Germline CDR1 GTSNPN, CDR2 SVGIG (reference sequence). This CDR3 comprises 14 residues. In DNA form, the CDR3 reads TGTGCCTGGGTGCGACTAGTGGCCGGCGATGAGCAGTTCTTC. Encoded protein: CAWVRLVAGDEQFF.

This clonotype came up many times. This chain connects TRBV4-2 to TRBJ2-1; 10 bases align to TRBD1. The CDR3 extends over 17 amino acids. Looked up from germline, CDR1 is LGHNA and CDR2 is YNFKEQ. Trimming removed 4 bases from V and 9 bases from J; junction bases left unmatched: 15. In DNA, the CDR3 is TGTGCCAGCAGCCTTACAAGACGACAGGGGGCGATCGGTGAGCAGTTCTTC. This codes for CASSLTRRQGAIGEQFF.

By share, this clonotype counts as medium-sized. This chain connects TRBV29-1 to TRBJ2-7; 7 positions agree with TRBD2. This CDR3 contains 15 residues. Germline V gene lookup returns CDR1 SQVTM and CDR2 ANQGSEA. V trimming: 0 bases; J trimming: 5 bases; junction bases outside the gene matches: 10. CDR3 residues: CSVEDEGGPQNEQYF. The CDR3 region has the DNA TGCAGCGTTGAAGATGAGGGAGGGCCTCAGAACGAGCAGTACTTC.